This T cell receptor (beta chain) was sequenced during a study of cytomegalovirus exposure and HLA in healthy donors. The CDR3 totals 14 residues. Trimming stripped 6 bases from V and 2 bases from J, with 13 bases between. Looked up from germline, CDR1 is LNHDA and CDR2 is SQIVND (reference sequence). The PCR ran on 60 Vbeta and 13 Jbeta primers. Measured with immunoSEQ multiplex PCR; TCRdb has only the in-frame clones, and not every one. The data hold fewer than 250,000 clones, with about four fifths observed a single time. Of note for this clone: Its specificity is not known.

Study outcomes and limitations: In an earlier analysis, most TCR beta V segments were productive about 87% or about 30% of the time.

The chain links TRBV19 to TRBJ1-1; TRBD1 is a possible D gene (6 bases). Material for sequencing was PBMCs. The clonotype comes from a man aged 35 to 55 in good health and CMV-seropositive. Here the CDR3 reads CASSPGTLNTEAFF. The DNA for the CDR3 is TGTGCCAGTAGCCCCGGGACACTCAACACTGAAGCTTTCTTT.